This section outlines one T cell receptor (beta chain) sequence together with its context. Its antigen is not yet known. No much larger clone is present one base from it, and per-base qualities are unavailable. This record belongs to a study of blood T cell repertoires in COVID-19 (dated by TCRdb to 2018 to 2021). As for the study more broadly: Samples from collaborators originated in the United States, Italy and Spain and spanned both the acute and convalescent phases of COVID-19. The dataset comprised deeply sampled blood TCRbeta repertoires from subjects exposed to, actively infected with, or recovered from COVID-19. The material from the prospective study consisted of cDNA or gDNA derived from T cells, B-cell-depleted T cells, or PBMCs. Samples were obtained from the ongoing ImmuneRACE study (first 160 participants) and from roughly 1,300 subjects provided by 6 global collaborators. Sample metadata almost always included a de-identified subject ID, COVID-19 status, age in years and sex. The repertoires were made available in a free public database intended to serve as a resource for research on the immune response to SARS-CoV-2. Where available, HLA class I and class II types were obtained from metadata supplied by the sample provider rather than from assay-based typing.

The full study reports these points: Clinical and demographic metadata were provided uncurated, with the amount varying by source and participant.

The CDR1 and CDR2 encoded by the germline V gene are MNHEY and SVGAGI. V is clipped by 10 bases and J by 2 bases, and the sequence between their germline boundaries is 15 bases long. The CDR3 goes from the cysteine to the phenylalanine over 13 residues. The CDR3 DNA has 39 bases and is translated from base 1. The collaborating institutions used their own protocols to collect whole blood in K2EDTA tubes. For TCRbeta analysis, collaborators shipped samples as frozen whole blood, isolated PBMCs, or DNA extracted from either of those sample types. TCRbeta CDR3 regions were amplified from genomic DNA using the immunoSEQ Assay, a bias-controlled multiplex PCR. The authors' pipeline ran thus. The number of nucleated cells in each sample was estimated from the amplification of reference gene primers within the assay. Sequence reads were collapsed and filtered to measure the absolute abundance of every unique TCRbeta CDR3 rearrangement. For each sample, productive Simpson clonality was calculated as the square root of Simpson's diversity index over productive rearrangements. The table comes from immuneACCESS by way of TCRdb, which keeps in-frame sequences with V and J called. Part of the clones is missing from these tables; in studies checked, under half for an unresolved V gene and the rest for unknown reasons. V, J and clone size are taken as reported in that table, and D and trimming were inferred from the DNA itself. The sample records under 80,000 clones, 86% of which are singletons. The biggest ten clones account for roughly 3.9% of the sample.

The chain is made from TRBV6-5 and TRBJ2-7; no D gene is confidently identified. Sequencing input: peripheral blood. The sequence was collected from a man aged 65-85 years with active COVID-19. CDR3 reads: CATQRSTTYEQYF. The sequenced DNA is TGTGCCACCCAGCGAAGCACCACCTACGAGCAGTACTTC.